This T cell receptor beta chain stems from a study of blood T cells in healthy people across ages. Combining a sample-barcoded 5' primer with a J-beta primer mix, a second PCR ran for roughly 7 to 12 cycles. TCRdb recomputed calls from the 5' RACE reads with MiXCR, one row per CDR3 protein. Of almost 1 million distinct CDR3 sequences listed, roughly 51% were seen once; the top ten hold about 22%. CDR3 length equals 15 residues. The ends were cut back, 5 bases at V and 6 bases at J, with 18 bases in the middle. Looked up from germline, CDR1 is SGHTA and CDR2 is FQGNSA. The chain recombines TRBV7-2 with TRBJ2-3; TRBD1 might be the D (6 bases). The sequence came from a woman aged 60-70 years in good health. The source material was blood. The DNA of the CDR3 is TGTGCCAGCAGCCCAAGCAGGGGCCAGATGGATACGCAGTATTTT. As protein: CASSPSRGQMDTQYF.